The clone carrying this T cell receptor beta chain was recorded a few times. The data originate from a study of T cells in Graves' hyperthyroidism and ophthalmopathy. Germline V gene lookup returns CDR1 SGHRS and CDR2 YFSETQ. The V gene end was trimmed by 4 bases and the J gene end by 7 bases; junction bases not matched to a gene: 4. The CDR3 is made up of 12 amino acids. The CDR3 regions of TCR beta were amplified from RNA transcripts. An initial round of RT-PCR targeting the TCR CDR3 relied on the HTBI primer set. TCRdb used MiXCR to reprocess the multiplex PCR reads, holding one entry per CDR3 protein. The sample has fewer than 400,000 distinct CDR3 sequences, 20% to 25% seen once. Patients aged 18 to 65 had newly diagnosed hyperthyroidism lasting under 2 months.

The V call is TRBV5-1, the J call TRBJ1-1; TRBD1 matches 7 bases. The sequenced material came from blood. The clonotype originates from a man in his fifties or sixties with Graves' hyperthyroidism. CDR3 loop: CASSPTGDEAFF. In DNA form, the CDR3 reads TGCGCCAGCAGCCCTACAGGGGATGAAGCTTTCTTT.